The following is a T cell receptor beta chain sequence with its context. This clonotype was detected many times. Its antigen is still unknown. No clone much larger than this one lies a single base away; base qualities are absent. The TCR beta CDR3 regions were amplified from the RNA transcripts. The first round of RT-PCR for the TCR CDR3 was performed with the HTBI primer set and the Qiagen OneStep RT-PCR kit. Libraries were constructed in a second round of multiplex PCR, after which size selection and purification were carried out. Libraries were sequenced paired-end with 100 bp reads on an Illumina HiSeq2000. The source study handled its data this way. SOAPnuke was used to process the raw data, removing reads that contained adapters or uncalled bases, had a mean Phred below 15, or lacked an exact match to the constant primer or identifier. COPE v1.2.5 was used to merge high-quality paired reads, and clonotypes were defined as unique nucleotide sequences. MiTCR v1.1 was used to align the clonotypes against IMGT TRBV, TRBD and TRBJ reference segments. The analysis included only V-J combinations with a frequency above 0.0001, which together covered 99% to 99.2% of the repertoires. A TCS score was defined as the ratio between F50 (clonal expansion) and ExV (chaos), using BLOSUM62-based TCRdist between CDR3 peptides within each V-J. Welch's t-statistics and random forest reduced roughly 500 V-J features to roughly 13, which were used in a naive Bayes classifier (R e1071). The public sequencing data were trimmed at Q25 with fastp and processed into clonotypes with MiXCR by TCRdb, which kept only in-frame beta chains. Each CDR3 protein gets just one entry, which takes the most common genes and DNA from the rows behind it. TCRdb, rather than the study authors, made the V and J calls. The sample contains around 300,000 distinct CDR3 sequences, 15% of them found a single time. The biggest ten clones account for around 30% of the sample.

The data derive from a study of T cells in Graves' hyperthyroidism and ophthalmopathy (dated by TCRdb to about 2019). With respect to the entire study: Peripheral blood samples were taken at the time of initial diagnosis, prior to any treatment. To identify TCR V-J signatures that set the groups apart, the researchers used a discovery cohort of 90 to 100 patients, made up of 40 to 45 with Graves' ophthalmopathy and about 60 with stable Graves' hyperthyroidism. Prospective prediction of ophthalmopathy was tested in an independent validation cohort of 18 to 20 hyperthyroidism patients and approximately 17 patients who later progressed to ophthalmopathy. For training and testing, the 80 to 100 patients in the discovery cohort were randomly divided in a 7:3 ratio. In addition, the study compared T-cell repertoires in thyroid tissue and in blood from roughly 6 Graves' hyperthyroidism patients. Following sampling, methimazole starting at 30 mg daily was given to hyperthyroidism patients, and high-dose intravenous methylprednisolone was given to ophthalmopathy patients. The paper describes TCR Vbeta CDR3 sequencing of 140 or so peripheral blood samples, made up of about 41 ophthalmopathy patients, some 76 hyperthyroidism patients and 17 progressor patients.

The hyperthyroidism patients were between 18 and 65 years old and newly diagnosed, with a disease duration of less than 2 months. Any patient with an uncontrolled infection, another autoimmune disease, pregnancy or lactation was excluded. Clinical symptoms, serum thyroxine and TRAb, thyroid ultrasound, and orbital computed tomography formed the basis for the diagnoses. For progressor patients, blood was drawn at the first diagnosis of hyperthyroidism, before any ophthalmopathy symptoms had appeared. PBMCs were separated from around 9.1 ml of fresh peripheral blood using Ficoll-Paque density gradient centrifugation. Progressor patients were defined as those initially diagnosed with Graves' hyperthyroidism in whom ophthalmopathy developed during follow-up. Total RNA was extracted using Trizol reagent, and RNA quality was assessed on an Agilent 2100 Bioanalyzer. The full study reports these points: No statistical method was used to fix the sample size in advance, and group allocation was not hidden from the investigators. In validation, the model predicted progression to ophthalmopathy with around 71% sensitivity and around 72% specificity, a median of 6.5 months before onset. Ophthalmopathy was separated from stable hyperthyroidism by a 13 V-J signature model, with around 88% sensitivity and roughly 81% specificity obtained in cross-validation and 80%/75% obtained in testing. Blood samples also contained most of the expanded thyroid clonotypes (frequency above 0.001), which suggests that blood repertoires may reflect thyroid immune responses.

The source of this sequence is a woman in her forties or fifties with Graves' hyperthyroidism that later progressed to Graves' ophthalmopathy. The sample was blood.

The DNA sequence reads TGTGCCAGCAGCCCCTACGAGCGGGAGGGCCTAAGGGAGCAGTACTTC. Translated, it gives CASSPYEREGLREQYF. This chain is built from TRBV27 and TRBJ2-7, with 10 junctional bases fitting TRBD2. The CDR3 spans 16 residues, from the cysteine through the phenylalanine. The kept DNA is CDR3 alone, 48 bases in frame from the first base. Trimming takes 6 bases off V and 7 bases off J; junction bases not matched to a gene: 15. CDR1 MNHEY and CDR2 SMNVEV were looked up in the germline V gene (reference sequence).